This record looks at one T cell receptor (beta chain) sequence and its context. Per the germline V gene, CDR1 is LNHDA and CDR2 is SQIVND (reference sequence). J was trimmed by 6 bases and V by 6 bases; bases with no gene match: 9. The CDR3 totals 15 residues. Clones were sequenced by immunoSEQ multiplex PCR, and TCRdb holds only the in-frame ones, with some missing. The sample lists 200,000 or so clones, 89% occurring once. The data were obtained in a study of blood T cell repertoires in COVID-19. The V and J genes are TRBV19 and TRBJ2-1; the match to TRBD1 covers 9 bases. This receptor was identified in a man in his fifties or sixties who had recovered from COVID-19. The source material was peripheral blood. The CDR3 DNA reads as TGTGCCAGTAGGTCCGGGACAGGGACAAGCAATGAGCAGTTCTTC. Amino acids: CASRSGTGTSNEQFF. Variable domain in full (rest from reference TRBV19 and TRBJ2-1): DGGITQSPKYLFRKEGQNVTLSCEQNLNHDAMYWYRQDPGQGLRLIYYSQIVNDFQKGDIAEGYSVSREKKESFPLTVTSAQKNPTAFYLCASRSGTGTSNEQFFGPGTRLTVL.